This T cell receptor beta chain came from a study of T cell changes during pregnancy in multiple sclerosis. Clones were read by immunoSEQ multiplex PCR, and TCRdb kept only the in-frame ones, dropping some. The sample has about 110,000 clones, about 89% seen once; the top ten hold around 1.6%. Germline V lookup: CDR1 MDHEN, CDR2 SYDVKM. The V gene end was trimmed by 8 bases and the J gene end by 6 bases; junction bases not matched to a gene: 9. The length of the CDR3 is 14 residues. The TCR comes from a female donor with multiple sclerosis, enrolled in a pregnancy study. The V call is TRBV28, the J call TRBJ1-5; 8 nucleotides match TRBD1. The source was peripheral blood, collected before pregnancy. Here the CDR3 reads CASRTQGAVQPQHF. CDR3 in DNA: TGTGCCAGCCGAACTCAGGGGGCGGTTCAGCCCCAGCATTTT.